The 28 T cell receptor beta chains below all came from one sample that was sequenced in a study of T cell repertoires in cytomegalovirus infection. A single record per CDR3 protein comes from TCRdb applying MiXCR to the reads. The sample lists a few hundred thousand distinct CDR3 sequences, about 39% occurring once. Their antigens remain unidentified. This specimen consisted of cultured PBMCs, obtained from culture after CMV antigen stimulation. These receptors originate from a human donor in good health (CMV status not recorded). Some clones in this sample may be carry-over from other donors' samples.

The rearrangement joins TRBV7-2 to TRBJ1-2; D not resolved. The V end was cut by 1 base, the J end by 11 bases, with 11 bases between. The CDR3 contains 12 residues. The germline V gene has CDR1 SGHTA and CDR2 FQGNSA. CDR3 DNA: TGTGCCAGCAGCTTAGATCGGGCCTTATACACCTTC. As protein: CASSLDRALYTF.

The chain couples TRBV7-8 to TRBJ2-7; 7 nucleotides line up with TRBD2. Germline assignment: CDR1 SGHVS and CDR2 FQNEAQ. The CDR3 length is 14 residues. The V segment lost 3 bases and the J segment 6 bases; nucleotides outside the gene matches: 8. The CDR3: CASSLGREILEQYF. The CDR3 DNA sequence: TGTGCCAGCAGCTTGGGGCGGGAGATTCTCGAGCAGTACTTC.

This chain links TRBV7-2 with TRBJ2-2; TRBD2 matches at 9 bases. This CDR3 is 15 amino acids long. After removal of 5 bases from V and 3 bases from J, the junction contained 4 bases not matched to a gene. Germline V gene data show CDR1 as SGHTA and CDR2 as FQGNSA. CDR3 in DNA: TGTGCCAGCAGCCCCGGGACTAGCTACACCGGGGAGCTGTTTTTT. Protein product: CASSPGTSYTGELFF.

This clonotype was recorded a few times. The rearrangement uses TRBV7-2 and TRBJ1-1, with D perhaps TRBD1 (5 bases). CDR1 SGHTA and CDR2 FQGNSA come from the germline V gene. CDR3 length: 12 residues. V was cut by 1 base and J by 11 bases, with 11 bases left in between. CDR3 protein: CASSLGGGGAFF. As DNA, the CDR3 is TGTGCCAGCAGCTTAGGGGGCGGAGGGGCTTTCTTT.

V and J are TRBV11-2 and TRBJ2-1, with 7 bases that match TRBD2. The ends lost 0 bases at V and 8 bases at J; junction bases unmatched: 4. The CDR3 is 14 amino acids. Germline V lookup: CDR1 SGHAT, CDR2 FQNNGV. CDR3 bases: TGTGCCAGCAGCTTAGATCCTGGACTAGATGAGCAGTTCTTC. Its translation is CASSLDPGLDEQFF.

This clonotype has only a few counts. CDR3 bases: TGTGCCAGCAGCTTAAACAGGGGCGATGAGCAGTTCTTC. This sequence encodes CASSLNRGDEQFF. The chain joins TRBV7-9 to TRBJ2-1; 7 nucleotides agree with TRBD1. CDR3 length: 13 residues. Germline V gives CDR1 SEHNR, CDR2 FQNEAQ (reference sequence). The ends lost 2 bases at V and 8 bases at J; junction bases unmatched: 3.

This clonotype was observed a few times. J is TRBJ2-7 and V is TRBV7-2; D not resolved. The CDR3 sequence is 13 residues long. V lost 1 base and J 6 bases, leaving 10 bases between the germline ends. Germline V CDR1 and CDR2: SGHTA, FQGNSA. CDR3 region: CASSLERLTEQYF. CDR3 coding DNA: TGTGCCAGCAGCTTAGAAAGGCTGACCGAGCAGTACTTC.

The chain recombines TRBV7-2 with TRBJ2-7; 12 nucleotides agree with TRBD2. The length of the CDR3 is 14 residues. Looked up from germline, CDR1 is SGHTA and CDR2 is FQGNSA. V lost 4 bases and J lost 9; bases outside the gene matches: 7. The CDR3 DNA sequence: TGTGCCAGCAGCTCACCATTACTAGCGGGGGGGCAGTACTTC. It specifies CASSSPLLAGGQYF.

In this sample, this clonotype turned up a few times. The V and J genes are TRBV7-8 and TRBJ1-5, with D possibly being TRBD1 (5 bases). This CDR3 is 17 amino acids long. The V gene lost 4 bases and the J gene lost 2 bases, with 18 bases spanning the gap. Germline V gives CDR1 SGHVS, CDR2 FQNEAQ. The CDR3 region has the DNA TGTGCCAGCAGCTCCAGCCTAGCAGGGACGGGCAATCAGCCCCAGCATTTT. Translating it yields CASSSSLAGTGNQPQHF.

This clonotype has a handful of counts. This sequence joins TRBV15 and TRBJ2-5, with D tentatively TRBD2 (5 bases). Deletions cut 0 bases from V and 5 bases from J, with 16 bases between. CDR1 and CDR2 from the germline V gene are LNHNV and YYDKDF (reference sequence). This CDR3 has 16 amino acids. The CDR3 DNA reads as TGTGCCACCAGCAGAGATATTTTCCAGAGGGTTGAGACCCAGTACTTC. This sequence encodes CATSRDIFQRVETQYF.

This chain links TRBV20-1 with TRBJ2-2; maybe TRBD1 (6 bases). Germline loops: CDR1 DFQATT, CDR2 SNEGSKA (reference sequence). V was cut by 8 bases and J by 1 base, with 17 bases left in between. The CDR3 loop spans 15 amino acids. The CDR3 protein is CSSRPGTMNTGELFF. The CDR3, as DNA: TGCAGTTCGCGGCCCGGGACAATGAACACCGGGGAGCTGTTTTTT.

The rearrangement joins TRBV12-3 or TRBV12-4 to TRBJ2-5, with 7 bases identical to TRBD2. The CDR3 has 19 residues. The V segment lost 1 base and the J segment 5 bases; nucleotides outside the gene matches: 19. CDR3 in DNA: TGTGCCAGCAGTTTAGGGTCCCTTCTAGCGGTCTTTGGGGGTGAGACCCAGTACTTC. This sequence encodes CASSLGSLLAVFGGETQYF.

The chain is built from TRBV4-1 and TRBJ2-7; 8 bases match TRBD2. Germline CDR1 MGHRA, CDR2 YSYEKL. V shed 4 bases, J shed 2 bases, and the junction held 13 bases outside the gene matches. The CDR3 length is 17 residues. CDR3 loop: CASSPGGSGAMTYEQYF. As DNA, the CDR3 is TGCGCCAGCAGCCCGGGGGGTAGCGGGGCCATGACCTACGAGCAGTACTTC.

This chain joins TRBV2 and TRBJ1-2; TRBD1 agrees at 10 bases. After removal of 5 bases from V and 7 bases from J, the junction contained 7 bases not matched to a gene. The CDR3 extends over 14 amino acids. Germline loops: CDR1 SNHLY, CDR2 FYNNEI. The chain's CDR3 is CASSWDRGESGYTF. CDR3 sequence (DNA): TGTGCCAGCAGTTGGGACAGGGGAGAATCTGGCTACACCTTC.

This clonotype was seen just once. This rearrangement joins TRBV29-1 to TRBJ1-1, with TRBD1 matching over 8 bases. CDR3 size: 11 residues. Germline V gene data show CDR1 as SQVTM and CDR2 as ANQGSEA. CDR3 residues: CSFGTGGEAFF. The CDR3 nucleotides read TGCAGTTTCGGGACAGGAGGTGAAGCTTTCTTT.

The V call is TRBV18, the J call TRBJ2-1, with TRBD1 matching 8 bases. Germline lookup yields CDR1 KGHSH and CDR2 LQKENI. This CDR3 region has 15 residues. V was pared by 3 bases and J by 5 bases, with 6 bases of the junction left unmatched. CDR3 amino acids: CASSPPGQENNEQFF. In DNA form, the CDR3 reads TGTGCCAGCTCACCCCCGGGACAGGAAAACAATGAGCAGTTCTTC. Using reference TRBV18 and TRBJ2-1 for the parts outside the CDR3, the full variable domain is NAGVMQNPRHLVRRRGQEARLRCSPMKGHSHVYWYRQLPEEGLKFMVYLQKENIIDESGMPKERFSAEFPKEGPSILRIQQVVRGDSAAYFCASSPPGQENNEQFFGPGTRLTVL.

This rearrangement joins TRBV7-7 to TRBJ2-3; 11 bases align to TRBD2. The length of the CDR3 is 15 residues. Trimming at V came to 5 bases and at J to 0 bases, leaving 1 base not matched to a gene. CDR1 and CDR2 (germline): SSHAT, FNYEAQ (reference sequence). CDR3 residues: CASSASGGSTDTQYF. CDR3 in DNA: TGTGCCAGCAGCGCTAGCGGGGGGAGCACAGATACGCAGTATTTT.

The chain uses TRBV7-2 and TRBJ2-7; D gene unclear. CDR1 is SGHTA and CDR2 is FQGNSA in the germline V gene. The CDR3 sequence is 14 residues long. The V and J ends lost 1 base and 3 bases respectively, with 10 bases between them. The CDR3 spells CASSLVGPLYEQYF. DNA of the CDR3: TGTGCCAGCAGCTTAGTAGGACCTCTCTACGAGCAGTACTTC. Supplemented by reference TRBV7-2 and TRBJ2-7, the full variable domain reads GAGVSQSPSNKVTEKGKDVELRCDPISGHTALYWYRQSLGQGLEFLIYFQGNSAPDKSGLPSDRFSAERTGGSVSTLTIQRTQQEDSAVYLCASSLVGPLYEQYFGPGTRLTVT.

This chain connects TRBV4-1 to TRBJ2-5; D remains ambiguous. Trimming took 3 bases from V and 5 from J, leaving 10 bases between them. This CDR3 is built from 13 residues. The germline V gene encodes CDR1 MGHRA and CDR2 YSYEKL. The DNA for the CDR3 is TGCGCCAGCAGCCAGGCCTACAGTGAGACCCAGTACTTC. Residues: CASSQAYSETQYF.

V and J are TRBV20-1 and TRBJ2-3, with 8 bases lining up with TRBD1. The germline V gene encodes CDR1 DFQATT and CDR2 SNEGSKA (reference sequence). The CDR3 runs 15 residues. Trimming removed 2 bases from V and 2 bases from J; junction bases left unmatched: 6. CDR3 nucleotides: TGCAGTGCTAGATCCAGGGGGCGCGTCACAGATACGCAGTATTTT. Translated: CSARSRGRVTDTQYF.

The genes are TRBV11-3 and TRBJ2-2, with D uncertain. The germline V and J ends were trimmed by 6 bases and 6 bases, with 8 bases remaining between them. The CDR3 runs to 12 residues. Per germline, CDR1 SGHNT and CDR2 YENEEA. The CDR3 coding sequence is TGTGCCAGCAGTAATGTCCCCGGGGAGCTGTTTTTT. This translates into CASSNVPGELFF.

The CDR3 here is CASSEASTTLYNEQFF. As DNA, the CDR3 is TGTGCCAGCAGTGAGGCCAGCACAACCCTCTACAATGAGCAGTTCTTC. V and J are TRBV2 and TRBJ2-1; unclear D gene. The CDR3 has 16 residues. Trimming left V 3 bases short and J 3 bases short, with 15 bases between. Germline values: CDR1 SNHLY, CDR2 FYNNEI.

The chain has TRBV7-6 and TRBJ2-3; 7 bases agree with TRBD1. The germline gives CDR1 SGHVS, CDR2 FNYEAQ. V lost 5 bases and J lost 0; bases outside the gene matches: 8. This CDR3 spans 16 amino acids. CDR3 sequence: CASSPTGVGSTDTQYF. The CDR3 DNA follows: TGTGCCAGCAGCCCCACAGGGGTGGGAAGCACAGATACGCAGTATTTT.

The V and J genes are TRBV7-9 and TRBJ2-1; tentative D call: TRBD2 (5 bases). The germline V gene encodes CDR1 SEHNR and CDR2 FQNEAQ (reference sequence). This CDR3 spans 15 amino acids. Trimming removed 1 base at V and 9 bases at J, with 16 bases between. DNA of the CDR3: TGTGCCAGCAGCTTAGAAACTAGTTTAAACCCTGAGCAGTTCTTC. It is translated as CASSLETSLNPEQFF.

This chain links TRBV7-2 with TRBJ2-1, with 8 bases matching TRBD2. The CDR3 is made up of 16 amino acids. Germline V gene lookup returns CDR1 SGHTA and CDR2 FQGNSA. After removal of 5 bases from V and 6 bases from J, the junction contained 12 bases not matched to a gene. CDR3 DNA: TGTGCCAGCAGCCCTACTCTAGCGGGTCGCTCCAATGAGCAGTTCTTC. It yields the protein CASSPTLAGRSNEQFF.

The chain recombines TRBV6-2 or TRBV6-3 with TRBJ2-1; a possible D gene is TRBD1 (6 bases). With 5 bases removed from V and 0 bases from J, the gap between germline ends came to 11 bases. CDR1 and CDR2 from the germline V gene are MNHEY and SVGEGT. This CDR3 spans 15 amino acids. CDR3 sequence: CASSIRGSSYNEQFF. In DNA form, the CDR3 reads TGTGCCAGCAGTATAAGGGGGAGCTCCTACAATGAGCAGTTCTTC.

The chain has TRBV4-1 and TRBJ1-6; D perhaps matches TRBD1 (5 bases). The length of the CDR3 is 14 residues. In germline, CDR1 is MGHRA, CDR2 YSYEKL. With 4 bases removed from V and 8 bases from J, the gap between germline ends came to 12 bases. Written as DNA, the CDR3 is TGCGCCAGCAGCCTAAGACAGAAGGATTCACCCCTCCACTTT. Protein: CASSLRQKDSPLHF.

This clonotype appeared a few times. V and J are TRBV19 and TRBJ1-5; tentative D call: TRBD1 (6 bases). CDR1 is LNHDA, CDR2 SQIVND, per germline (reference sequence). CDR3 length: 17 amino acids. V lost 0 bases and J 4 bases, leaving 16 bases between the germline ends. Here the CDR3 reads CASSIEGRTVLNQPQHF. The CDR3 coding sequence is TGTGCCAGTAGTATAGAGGGGAGGACAGTTTTGAATCAGCCCCAGCATTTT.